What follows is one TCR beta chain and its context. This clone occurred a few times. This receptor's antigen is unknown. Base-call qualities are not available, and no considerably larger clone is one nucleotide away. These data belong to a study of cytomegalovirus exposure and HLA in healthy donors (TCRdb year 2017). Broadly, across the study: An earlier analysis of 587 of the donors reported approximately 270 Gb of sequence data and 100 million to 140 million unique TCR beta sequences from roughly 200 million T cells. Roughly 300 gigabases of sequencing data and about 92 million unique TCR sequences made up an early release that covered several hundred HLA-typed donors. The genetic ancestry cluster associated with self-reported Caucasian donors included 65% to 90% of the approximately 400 genotyped donors. The aim of the study was to test whether cataloging public T cell receptors could identify signatures of past pathogen exposure. The T cell repertoires of 666 subjects were profiled by immunosequencing and related to cytomegalovirus serostatus. In addition to the first cohort of 666 subjects, a separate validation cohort of 120 different subjects was used. To predict cytomegalovirus infection status, the study combined high-throughput TCR immunosequencing, statistical association of individual TCRs with disease status, and machine learning. In a later analysis, previously published TCR beta repertoires from 666 donors were re-analyzed and high-resolution HLA genotyping was added so that TCR occurrence patterns could be studied. In the later analysis, no new phenotypic data were used to find candidate immune exposures; instead, reliance was placed on TCR beta sequences and their occurrence across donors. An earlier analysis of roughly 600 of the donors used high-throughput TCR beta sequencing to judge whether each TCR beta V gene segment behaved as functional or pseudogenic. Donor age, sex, ethnicity and CMV serostatus were compiled together with the repertoire data. A later genetic analysis took genome-wide SNP genotypes for about 55% of the 666 donors and used that subset as a discovery cohort. All discovery cohort repertoires had been generated using a single sequencing platform. HLA typing included class I and class II loci at four-digit resolution. The number of typed donors differed by locus: roughly 629-640 for A, B, C, DRB1 and DQB1; 522 for DQA1; 606 for DPA1; and 400 to 480 for DPB1. A handful of DR-DQ haplotypes were treated as single units for association and clustering because of strong linkage in the cohort. On average, about 200,000 unique TCR beta nucleotide sequences were sequenced per donor among 398 genotyped donors of the cohort, with roughly 18% of those sequences being non-productive.

Paper-wide results and their limitations: A cluster of highly shared sequence variants was judged likely to represent a technical artifact of the sequencing pipeline. According to a later analysis, most CMV-associated TCR beta chains appeared to be HLA-restricted, and the HLA associations seemed to be driven largely by CMV exposure. A later analysis found that TCR association rates varied across HLA loci, with DRB1 alleles showing the most associated TCRs and HLA-C alleles the fewest. Specific HLA alleles were associated with around 18,000 TCR beta sequences at a false discovery rate of 0.05 in a later analysis. Some IMGT-functional V segments, including TRBV6-2 and TRBV6-3, could not be told apart with the 87-base-pair reads, so those segments were excluded. While some public TCRs were present in many individuals, most TCR sequences turned up only very rarely across donors. Compared with equally common non-associated chains, HLA-associated TCR beta chains in a later analysis were more clonally expanded and had lower generation probabilities. In both the original and validation cohorts, the classifier was reported to diagnose cytomegalovirus status with high specificity and sensitivity. A further reported finding was that TCR beta sequences accurately predicted the HLA-A and HLA-B alleles for most subjects in the first cohort. When HLA alleles, especially DR and DQ, strongly co-occurred, TCR associations were difficult to assign to individual alleles. For the cohort, immune exposure information was limited to CMV serostatus. In an earlier analysis of some 500 of the donors, most TCR beta V segments appeared in productive rearrangements about 90% or about 30% of the time, broadly matching IMGT annotations. Linkage disequilibrium might explain the correlated functional status among segregating V segments, but an unknown experimental factor could not be excluded. Because counts were too low, about 18 rarely observed V segments, including chromosome 9 orphons, were left out of the earlier analysis of 500 to 650 of the donors. In a later genetic analysis, fewer N-insertions in productive TCRs were reported among donors in an Asian-associated ancestry cluster than the roughly 700-donor mean. Because HLA typing was missing for some donors at each locus, association tests included only the typed subset. The authors suggested that the approach could potentially be generalized to other disease states and immunological phenotypes. Presence/absence analyses assumed roughly uniform sequencing depth across donors, an assumption that may not hold. In vitro tests confirmed that a few of the cytomegalovirus-associated TCR beta chains recognize cytomegalovirus antigens. In this cohort, only TCR beta chains were sequenced, and detectable features were limited by the absence of alpha or paired-chain data. A total of 150 or so TCR beta chains were listed by the study as associated with cytomegalovirus. In a later analysis, several top co-occurrence clusters were reported to appear linked to parvovirus B19, influenza, CMV and Epstein-Barr virus. V-gene and J-gene trimming of TCR beta chains was associated with a missense DCLRE1C variant in a later genetic analysis, and the association was replicated in an independent cohort.

Trimming takes 6 bases from V and 4 bases from J, and the germline ends sit 16 bases apart. Spanning cysteine to phenylalanine, the CDR3 consists of 15 amino acids. The only DNA kept is the CDR3, 45 bases in frame from the first base. From a lookup of the germline V gene (reference sequence), CDR1 and CDR2 are MNHNY and SVGAGI. The cohort consisted of 600 to 700 healthy bone marrow donors. At the time of sampling, all cohort members were nominally healthy, though unrecorded immune exposures were likely present. CMV serostatus was positive for 289 and negative for 352 of the 666 cohort members, and was not recorded for this donor. Every donor gave a peripheral blood sample, and the peripheral blood mononuclear cells from that sample were used for TCR beta sequencing. Genomic DNA extraction from the blood cell samples was performed with the Qiagen DNeasy Blood Extraction Kit. Library generation was performed with the immunoSEQ multiplex PCR assay. For the multiplex PCR, a mixture combining 60 forward primers for TCR Vbeta segments and 13 reverse primers for TCR Jbeta segments was used. Amplification of the CDR3 region of rearranged TCR beta genes was performed with a multiplex PCR assay on genomic DNA. The amplified TCR beta libraries were sequenced on the Illumina HiSeq System as 87-base-pair reads. The study's own analysis went as follows. Across the roughly 600 repertoires, a later analysis counted tens of millions of unique TCR beta chains, approximately 12 million of which were shared by at least two donors. Raw reads were error-corrected and collapsed into unique sequences by a nearest-neighbor algorithm in which closely related sequences were merged to remove PCR and sequencing errors. Alignment of CDR3 sequences to IMGT reference sequences was used to assign V, D and J gene segments. For a sequence to be retained, a match of at least six nucleotides to both a V gene segment and a J gene segment was required. A rearrangement was called productive if the CDR3 had no stop codons and remained in frame with V and J, and every other rearrangement was called non-productive. CDR3 was defined by IMGT convention, running from the second conserved V-encoded cysteine to the conserved J-encoded phenylalanine. In an earlier analysis of 500 to 650 of the donors, sequences lacking an unambiguous match to a single V gene segment were excluded. In an earlier analysis of 450 to 700 of the donors, V segments were called functional above 56.7% productive rearrangements and were called segregating when the between-donor standard deviation exceeded 5%. A statistical classification framework was built for diagnosing cytomegalovirus status from the catalog of TCR beta chain sequences. V and J gene assignment, in a later analysis, came from comparing TCR nucleotide sequences with IMGT/GENE-DB human TR gene sequences. Using the TCRdist pipeline, a later analysis assigned CDR3 sequences along with most-parsimonious VDJ recombination scenarios. In a later analysis, every TCR beta chain was defined by the combination of its CDR3 amino acid sequence and its V-gene family, and reads without a unique V-gene family were dropped. In a later analysis, 500 to 650 highly shared, low-generation-probability nucleotide sequences were removed to address suspected cross-contamination and a sequencing artifact. A later analysis calculated a clonal expansion index for each public chain from normalized within-repertoire ranks of inferred template counts. Generation probabilities in a later analysis came from a VDJ recombination model fitted to out-of-frame rearrangements, and those results were checked against IGoR. Hypergeometric tests were used in a later analysis to score TCR-TCR, TCR-HLA and TCR-CMV co-occurrence, with a repertoire-size bias correction applied to the TCR pairs. False discovery rates were estimated in a later analysis by permuting HLA or CMV assignments 20 times. In a later analysis, co-occurring TCRs were grouped using DBSCAN, with TCRdist sequence similarity added in when clustering inside HLA-allele-positive subsets. Repertoires with fewer than 30,000 or more than 120,000 public chains were left out of co-occurrence clustering, as were about five repertoires with anomalous nucleotide sharing. Here the immuneACCESS table is served through TCRdb, limited to in-frame sequences with V and J called. Missing clones are a known gap in these copies; in checked studies unresolved V genes cover under half, and the rest lacks a known reason. For V, J and clone size, that table is used; D and trimming come from the DNA. The sample profile shows 85,000 to 100,000 clones; around 60% of them were found once. The ten largest clonotypes hold about 2.3% of the sample.

Sequenced input: PBMCs. The chain links TRBV6-6 with TRBJ1-3; a weak D assignment points to TRBD1 (6 bases agree). The source of this sequence is a human donor in good health. The bases are TGTGCCAGCAGCCTTATCGACAGGCCGGGAAACACCATATATTTT. This encodes CASSLIDRPGNTIYF.